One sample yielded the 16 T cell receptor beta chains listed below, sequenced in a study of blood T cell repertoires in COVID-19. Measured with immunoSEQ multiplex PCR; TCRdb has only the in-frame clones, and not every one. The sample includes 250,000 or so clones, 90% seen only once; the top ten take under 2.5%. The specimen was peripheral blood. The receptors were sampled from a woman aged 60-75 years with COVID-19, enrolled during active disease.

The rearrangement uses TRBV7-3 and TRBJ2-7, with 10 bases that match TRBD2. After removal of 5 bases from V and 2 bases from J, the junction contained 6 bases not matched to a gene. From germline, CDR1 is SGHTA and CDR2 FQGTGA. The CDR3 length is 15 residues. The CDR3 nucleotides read TGTGCCAGCAGCCACCTAGCGGGGGAAGCCTACGAGCAGTACTTC. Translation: CASSHLAGEAYEQYF.

The chain's CDR3 is CASSPTTDTSGNTIYF. The CDR3 DNA is TGTGCCAGCTCACCGACGACAGACACTTCTGGAAACACCATATATTTT. V is TRBV18 and J is TRBJ1-3; tentatively, D is TRBD1 (5 bases). Trimming took 3 bases from V and 1 from J, leaving 13 bases between them. Germline CDR1 and CDR2: KGHSH and LQKENI. CDR3 size: 16 residues. Together with reference TRBV18 and TRBJ1-3, the CDR3 gives the full variable domain: NAGVMQNPRHLVRRRGQEARLRCSPMKGHSHVYWYRQLPEEGLKFMVYLQKENIIDESGMPKERFSAEFPKEGPSILRIQQVVRGDSAAYFCASSPTTDTSGNTIYFGEGSWLTVV.

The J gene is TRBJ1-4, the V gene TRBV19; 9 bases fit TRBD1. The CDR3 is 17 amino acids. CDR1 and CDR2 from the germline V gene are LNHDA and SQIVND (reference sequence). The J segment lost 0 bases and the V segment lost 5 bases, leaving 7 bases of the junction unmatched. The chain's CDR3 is CASSPPTGGATNEKLFF. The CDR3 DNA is TGTGCCAGTAGTCCCCCCACAGGGGGCGCAACTAATGAAAAACTGTTTTTT.

The CDR3 reads CASSSLATQRASSGNTIYF. The CDR3 DNA sequence: TGTGCCAGCAGCTCCCTCGCCACGCAGCGGGCATCGTCTGGAAACACCATATATTTT. The chain carries TRBV5-5 and TRBJ1-3; D ambiguous. The CDR3 is 19 residues long. The V end lost 3 bases, the J end lost 1 base, and 23 bases lay between the germline ends. Per the germline V gene, CDR1 is SGHKS and CDR2 is YYEKEE (reference sequence).

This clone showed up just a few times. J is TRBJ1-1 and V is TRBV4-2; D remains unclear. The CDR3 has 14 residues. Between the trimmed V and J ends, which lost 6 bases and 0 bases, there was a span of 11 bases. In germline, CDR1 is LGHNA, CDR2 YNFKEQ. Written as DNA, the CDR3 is TGTGCCAGCAGGACAACGACGGTGAACACTGAAGCTTTCTTT. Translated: CASRTTTVNTEAFF.

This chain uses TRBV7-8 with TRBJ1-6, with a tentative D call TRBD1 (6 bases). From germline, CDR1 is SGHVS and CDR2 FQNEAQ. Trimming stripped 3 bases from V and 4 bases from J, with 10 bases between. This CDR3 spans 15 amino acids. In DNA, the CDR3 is TGTGCCAGCAGCTTGGCGAGGGGGTATAATTCACCCCTCCACTTT. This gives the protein CASSLARGYNSPLHF.

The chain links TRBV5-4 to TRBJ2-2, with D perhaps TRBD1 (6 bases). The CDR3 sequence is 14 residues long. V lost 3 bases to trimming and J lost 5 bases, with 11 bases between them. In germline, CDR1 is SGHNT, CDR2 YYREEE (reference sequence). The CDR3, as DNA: TGTGCCAGCAGCTCTCAGGGGCCAACCGGGGAGCTGTTTTTT. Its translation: CASSSQGPTGELFF.

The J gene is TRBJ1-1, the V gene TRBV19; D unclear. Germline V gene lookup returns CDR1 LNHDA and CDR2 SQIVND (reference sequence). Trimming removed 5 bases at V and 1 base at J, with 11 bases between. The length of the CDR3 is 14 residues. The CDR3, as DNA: TGTGCCAGTAGTTGGGGAGGACCGAACACTGAAGCTTTCTTT. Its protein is CASSWGGPNTEAFF.

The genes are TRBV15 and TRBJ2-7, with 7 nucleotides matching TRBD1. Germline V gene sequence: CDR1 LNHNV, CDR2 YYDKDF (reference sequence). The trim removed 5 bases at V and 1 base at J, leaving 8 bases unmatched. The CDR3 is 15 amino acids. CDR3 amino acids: CATSGSGTESYEQYF. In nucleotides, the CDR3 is TGTGCCACCAGCGGCTCCGGGACAGAATCCTACGAGCAGTACTTC.

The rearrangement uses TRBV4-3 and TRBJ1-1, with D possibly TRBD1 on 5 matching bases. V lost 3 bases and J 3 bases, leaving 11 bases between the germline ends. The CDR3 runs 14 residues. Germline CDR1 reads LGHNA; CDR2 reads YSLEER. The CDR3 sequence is CASSHPGAYTEAFF. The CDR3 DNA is TGCGCCAGCAGCCACCCTGGGGCGTACACTGAAGCTTTCTTT.

CDR3 in amino acids: CASSQTAGWFSYEQYF. In DNA form, the CDR3 reads TGTGCCAGCAGCCAAACAGCGGGGTGGTTTTCCTACGAGCAGTACTTC. This chain uses TRBV11-2 with TRBJ2-7, with TRBD2 matching over 7 bases. This CDR3 has 16 residues. The germline CDR1 and CDR2 sequences are SGHAT and FQNNGV. Trimming took 5 bases from V and 1 from J; bases not matched to a gene: 11. Looking up the rest from reference TRBV11-2 and TRBJ2-7 gives the full variable domain: EAGVAQSPRYKIIEKRQSVAFWCNPISGHATLYWYQQILGQGPKLLIQFQNNGVVDDSQLPKDRFSAERLKGVDSTLKIQPAKLEDSAVYLCASSQTAGWFSYEQYFGPGTRLTVT.

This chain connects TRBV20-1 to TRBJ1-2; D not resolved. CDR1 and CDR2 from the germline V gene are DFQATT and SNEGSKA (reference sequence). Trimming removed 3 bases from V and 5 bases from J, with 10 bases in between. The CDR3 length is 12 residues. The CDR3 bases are TGCAGTGCTAGTTCAGAGGGATATGGCTACACCTTC. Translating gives CSASSEGYGYTF.

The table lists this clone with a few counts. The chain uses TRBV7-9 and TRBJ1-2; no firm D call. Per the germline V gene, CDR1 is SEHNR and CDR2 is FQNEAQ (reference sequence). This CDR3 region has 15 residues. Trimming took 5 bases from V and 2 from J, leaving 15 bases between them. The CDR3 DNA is TGTGCCAGCAGCCCCCCAGGTGTTCGGAACTATGGCTACACCTTC. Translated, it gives CASSPPGVRNYGYTF.

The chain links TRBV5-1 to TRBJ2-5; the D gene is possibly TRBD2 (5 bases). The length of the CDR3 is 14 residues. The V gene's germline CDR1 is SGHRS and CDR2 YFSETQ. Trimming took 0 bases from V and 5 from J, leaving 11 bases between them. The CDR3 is CASSLGGSGETQYF. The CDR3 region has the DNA TGCGCCAGCAGCTTGGGCGGGTCGGGTGAGACCCAGTACTTC.

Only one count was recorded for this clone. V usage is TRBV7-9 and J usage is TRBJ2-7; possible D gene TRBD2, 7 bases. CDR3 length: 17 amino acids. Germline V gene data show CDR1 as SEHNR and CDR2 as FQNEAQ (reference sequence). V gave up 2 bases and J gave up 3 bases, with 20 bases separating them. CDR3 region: CASSLYGGAGADYEQYF. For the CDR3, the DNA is TGTGCCAGCAGCTTATATGGGGGGGCAGGGGCCGACTACGAGCAGTACTTC.

CDR3 nucleotide sequence: TGTGCCAGTAGTTCTTGGGGGCAGGAGACCCAGTACTTC. It encodes CASSSWGQETQYF. V is TRBV19 and J is TRBJ2-5; TRBD1 is a possible D gene (6 bases). From germline, CDR1 is LNHDA and CDR2 SQIVND (reference sequence). CDR3 size: 13 residues. The V gene lost 5 bases and the J gene lost 5 bases, with 12 bases spanning the gap.